This T cell receptor (beta chain) emerged from a study of T-cell memory formation after mild COVID-19. CDR1 and CDR2 (germline): MNHEY, SMNVEV (reference sequence). With 0 bases clipped from V and 0 bases from J, the junction kept 3 bases outside the gene matches. The CDR3 runs to 16 residues. Using its own MiXCR run on the 5' RACE reads, TCRdb lists one record per CDR3 protein. The profile covers roughly 400,000 distinct CDR3 sequences, with less than 25% appearing a single time and 8.8% taken by the ten largest. The chain is built from TRBV27 and TRBJ2-7; 9 positions agree with TRBD2. This receptor was taken from an adult woman who had mild COVID-19 (a few samples of this study predate the infection). Cell type and time point are not known. What was sequenced was PBMCs or a T cell subset sorted from them (not recorded which). The CDR3 spells CASSLSLAGDSYEQYF. In nucleotides, the CDR3 is TGTGCCAGCAGTTTATCACTAGCGGGCGACTCCTACGAGCAGTACTTC.